This entry concerns a single T cell receptor (beta chain). Its specificity is not known. The protocol was immunoSEQ multiplex PCR, while the TCRdb copy is restricted to in-frame clones and leaves out a portion. There are about 64,000 clones in the sample; approximately 86% occur only once, and approximately 2.8% lies in the top ten. The data are from a study of OX40 agonist ivuxolimab in advanced cancers. About the study: Patients got intravenous ivuxolimab at 0.01 to 10 mg/kg every 2 weeks. It was permissible to have had prior anti-PD-1, anti-PD-L1 or anti-CTLA-4 therapy, and around 41% had some.

General study results and limits: Individuals who were partial responders at 0.1-3.0 mg/kg had clonal expansion that ranked among the lowest.

The specimen was CD4+ or CD8+ T cells sorted from blood, collected in a trial of the OX40 agonist ivuxolimab. The clonotype originates from an adult with an advanced solid tumor such as melanoma, head and neck, liver or kidney cancer.

The CDR3 reads CASSANTGELFF. The CDR3 DNA follows: TGTGCCAGCAGCGCGAACACCGGGGAGCTGTTTTTT. This chain links TRBV7-8 with TRBJ2-2; D is unresolved. V shed 5 bases and J shed 0 bases, with 1 base lying between them. This CDR3 contains 12 residues. Germline CDR1 and CDR2: SGHVS and FQNEAQ.